Described below is a single T cell receptor beta chain sequence and its context. Its antigen is as yet unknown. The CDR3 spans 16 residues. Germline trimming cut 7 bases from V and 5 bases from J; bases unmatched to any gene: 13. The record originates from a study of response to subunit inactivated influenza vaccine. TCRdb redid the calling of the RT-PCR reads with MiXCR, one entry per CDR3 protein. Of more than 400,000 distinct CDR3 sequences listed, roughly 9.7% were seen once; the top ten hold approximately 12%. The study, taken as a whole, reports: Authors suggested that a seasonal influenza vaccination recruits few new T cells each time.

Sample: PBMCs from blood, taken around seven weeks after vaccination. This clonotype was sampled from a man aged 45-60 years who received an inactivated influenza vaccine. This rearrangement joins TRBV12-3 or TRBV12-4 to TRBJ2-2; 7 nucleotides line up with TRBD2. The CDR3, as DNA: TGTGCCAGCAACCCCGGAGGGAGGGGTTGGACCGGGGAGCTGTTTTTT. It is translated as CASNPGGRGWTGELFF.